These 16 T cell receptor beta chains were sequenced from one sample in a study of cytomegalovirus exposure and HLA in healthy donors. The primer mix had 60 Vbeta and 13 Jbeta primers. This table comes from immunoSEQ multiplex PCR, and its TCRdb copy is limited to in-frame clones, with some not included. The table records some 71,000 clones, over 60% of them present only once. Sequencing was performed on PBMCs. All receptors come from a man in his forties or fifties in good health and CMV-seropositive.

The chain combines TRBV15 with TRBJ2-5; perhaps TRBD1 as D (6 bases). The V end lost 4 bases, the J end lost 2 bases, and 14 bases lay between the germline ends. Germline values: CDR1 LNHNV, CDR2 YYDKDF (reference sequence). The CDR3 loop spans 15 amino acids. In DNA form, the CDR3 reads TGTGCCACCAGCACCAACAGGGAACGGCAAGAGACCCAGTACTTC. Translating gives CATSTNRERQETQYF.

The chain couples TRBV15 to TRBJ2-1; D might be TRBD1 (6 bases). The CDR3 spans 16 residues. The germline V and J ends were trimmed by 3 bases and 8 bases, with 20 bases remaining between them. Germline CDR1 and CDR2: LNHNV and YYDKDF (reference sequence). In DNA form, the CDR3 reads TGTGCCACCAGCAGCCTGGGACACTCTATTACGGATGAGCAGTTCTTC. This sequence encodes CATSSLGHSITDEQFF.

J is TRBJ2-3 and V is TRBV9, with D maybe TRBD1 (6 bases). Trimming pared 7 bases from V and 2 bases from J, leaving 14 bases between. The germline gives CDR1 SGDLS, CDR2 YYNGEE. The CDR3 consists of 14 residues. The CDR3 protein is CASGYGQHTDTQYF. Written as DNA, the CDR3 is TGTGCCAGCGGCTACGGACAGCACACAGATACGCAGTATTTT.

The chain uses TRBV4-1 and TRBJ2-7, with 8 nucleotides matching TRBD2. Germline values: CDR1 MGHRA, CDR2 YSYEKL. The CDR3 spans 14 residues. Unmatched junction bases numbered 8, after V lost 4 bases and J lost 6 bases. CDR3 protein: CASSPGLASGEQYF. CDR3 DNA sequence: TGCGCCAGCAGCCCTGGACTAGCTTCTGGCGAGCAGTACTTC.

The J gene is TRBJ1-1, the V gene TRBV5-8, with TRBD1 identical over 10 bases. This CDR3 is 14 amino acids long. J gave up 4 bases and V 0 bases, and 0 bases lay outside the gene matches. The germline gives CDR1 SGHTS, CDR2 YDEGEE. This chain's CDR3 is CASSLGQGATEAFF. The CDR3 nucleotides are TGTGCCAGCAGCTTGGGACAGGGGGCCACTGAAGCTTTCTTT.

The chain is built from TRBV5-4 and TRBJ2-3; TRBD2 might be the D (5 bases). This CDR3 has 13 residues. The V and J ends lost 4 bases and 8 bases respectively, with 14 bases between them. The V gene's germline CDR1 is SGHNT and CDR2 YYREEE (reference sequence). DNA for the CDR3: TGTGCCAGCAGCCTGCCCGGGCGGGTTACGCAGTATTTT. Translation gives CASSLPGRVTQYF. Filled out from reference TRBV5-4 and TRBJ2-3, the complete variable domain reads ETGVTQSPTHLIKTRGQQVTLRCSSQSGHNTVSWYQQALGQGPQFIFQYYREEENGRGNFPPRFSGLQFPNYSSELNVNALELDDSALYLCASSLPGRVTQYFGPGTRLTVL.

This clone was observed a handful of times. V is TRBV7-3 and J is TRBJ2-2; TRBD1 matches 7 bases. Germline values: CDR1 SGHTA, CDR2 FQGTGA. The CDR3 consists of 15 residues. V dropped 5 bases and J dropped 5; count of bases not matched to a gene: 8. In DNA form, the CDR3 reads TGTGCCAGCAGCCCCCACAGGGGAGAAACCGGGGAGCTGTTTTTT. Translation gives CASSPHRGETGELFF. The entire variable domain, with the rest obtained from reference TRBV7-3 and TRBJ2-2, is as follows: GAGVSQTPSNKVTEKGKYVELRCDPISGHTALYWYRQSLGQGPEFLIYFQGTGAADDSGLPNDRFFAVRPEGSVSTLKIQRTERGDSAVYLCASSPHRGETGELFFGEGSRLTVL.

The rearrangement joins TRBV6-5 to TRBJ2-3, with a weak D call TRBD1 (6 bases). The CDR3 extends over 15 amino acids. V was clipped by 2 bases and J by 5 bases, with 14 bases between them. Germline V gene sequence: CDR1 MNHEY, CDR2 SVGAGI. The CDR3 sequence is CASSYVFQGRDTQYF. CDR3 DNA: TGTGCCAGCAGTTACGTATTTCAGGGGAGAGATACGCAGTATTTT.

The chain couples TRBV5-1 to TRBJ2-1; the match to TRBD2 covers 7 bases. The V and J ends lost 0 bases and 13 bases, in that order; junction bases with no gene match: 7. This CDR3 spans 13 amino acids. Germline CDR1 is SGHRS and CDR2 is YFSETQ. The CDR3: CASSLAGLDHQFF. The CDR3 DNA sequence: TGCGCCAGCAGCTTGGCCGGACTAGATCATCAGTTCTTC.

This chain links TRBV7-3 with TRBJ1-1; D uncertain. Trimming stripped 4 bases from V and 1 base from J, with 13 bases between. Germline V lookup: CDR1 SGHTA, CDR2 FQGTGA. The CDR3 loop spans 15 amino acids. CDR3: CASSSGRVENTEAFF. The DNA of the CDR3 is TGTGCCAGCAGCTCCGGCCGGGTAGAGAACACTGAAGCTTTCTTT.

The rearrangement uses TRBV12-5 and TRBJ2-6; D possibly corresponds to TRBD2 (6 bases). Germline V CDR1 and CDR2: LGHNT, FRNRAP. This CDR3 is 15 amino acids long. Between the trimmed V and J ends, which lost 5 bases and 0 bases, there was a span of 8 bases. The CDR3 region is CASGGRGSGANVLTF. CDR3 DNA sequence: TGTGCTAGTGGTGGGCGGGGCTCTGGGGCCAACGTCCTGACTTTC.

This chain connects TRBV6-6 to TRBJ1-1; tentatively, D is TRBD1 (5 bases). This CDR3 is built from 15 residues. The germline CDR1 and CDR2 sequences are MNHNY and SVGAGI (reference sequence). Trimming left V 2 bases short and J 3 bases short, with 13 bases between. CDR3 amino acids: CASSYGQGLYTEAFF. As DNA, the CDR3 is TGTGCCAGCAGTTACGGCCAGGGCTTATACACTGAAGCTTTCTTT.

The chain recombines TRBV21-1 with TRBJ1-4; TRBD1 is taken as the D call from the table, unchecked against the DNA. TRBV21-1 is annotated as a pseudogene. There are 17 residues in the CDR3. Written as DNA, the CDR3 is TGTGCCAGCAGCGCCCCTTGGACAGGGGCGGGTGGTGAAAAACTGTTTTTT. Amino acids: CASSAPWTGAGGEKLFF.

The V and J genes are TRBV5-6 and TRBJ1-5; D is uncertain. V was pared by 0 bases and J by 4 bases, with 8 bases between. The CDR3 spans 14 residues. Germline V gene sequence: CDR1 SGHDT, CDR2 YYEEEE. CDR3 nucleotides: TGTGCCAGCAGCTTGGGCCAGGCTAATCAGCCCCAGCATTTT. Translation gives CASSLGQANQPQHF. Drawing the rest from reference TRBV5-6 and TRBJ1-5, the complete variable domain is DAGVTQSPTHLIKTRGQQVTLRCSPKSGHDTVSWYQQALGQGPQFIFQYYEEEERQRGNFPDRFSGHQFPNYSSELNVNALLLGDSALYLCASSLGQANQPQHFGDGTRLSIL.

This sequence joins TRBV5-1 and TRBJ2-2, with D tentatively TRBD1 (6 bases). The CDR3 extends over 16 amino acids. V lost 6 bases, J lost 1 base, and 16 bases lay in between. The germline V gene has CDR1 SGHRS and CDR2 YFSETQ. The CDR3 spells CASNAPGTRNTGELFF. The CDR3 DNA sequence: TGCGCCAGCAATGCACCCGGGACAAGGAACACCGGGGAGCTGTTTTTT. Full variable domain (remainder filled in from reference TRBV5-1 and TRBJ2-2): KAGVTQTPRYLIKTRGQQVTLSCSPISGHRSVSWYQQTPGQGLQFLFEYFSETQRNKGNFPGRFSGRQFSNSRSEMNVSTLELGDSALYLCASNAPGTRNTGELFFGEGSRLTVL.

The chain carries TRBV27 and TRBJ1-1, with D uncertain. Germline CDR1 MNHEY, CDR2 SMNVEV (reference sequence). The CDR3 contains 14 residues. The V gene lost 5 bases and the J gene lost 5 bases, with 15 bases spanning the gap. The CDR3 loop is CASSTLGGRTEAFF. The CDR3 bases are TGTGCCAGCAGTACGCTGGGAGGGAGGACTGAAGCTTTCTTT.